The next 26 T cell receptor beta chains were all read from a single sample in a study of graft-versus-host responses after intestinal transplantation. The method was immunoSEQ multiplex PCR; TCRdb's version includes in-frame clones alone and lacks a portion of them. The sample includes about 70,000 clones, 90% of them seen just once. No antigen has been assigned to these receptors. This specimen consisted of unstimulated CD8+ T cells sorted from spleen or lymph node cells, obtained before transplant. These receptors all come from a human donor who was the organ donor for an intestinal transplant.

The chain recombines TRBV4-1 with TRBJ2-5, with a tentative D call TRBD1 (6 bases). From germline, CDR1 is MGHRA and CDR2 YSYEKL. Trimming took off 4 bases at V and 1 base at J, with 16 bases between the two ends. This CDR3 spans 16 amino acids. This CDR3 reads CASSPGNYRVQETQYF. The CDR3 DNA is TGCGCCAGCAGCCCTGGAAATTACAGGGTCCAAGAGACCCAGTACTTC.

V usage is TRBV10-3 and J usage is TRBJ1-1, with D perhaps TRBD1 (6 bases). The germline V gene encodes CDR1 ENHRY and CDR2 SYGVKD. The CDR3 totals 13 residues. The ends were cut back, 6 bases at V and 4 bases at J, with 12 bases in the middle. The CDR3 nucleotides read TGTGCCATCAGGGACAGTGGTGGCACTGAAGCTTTCTTT. Translation gives CAIRDSGGTEAFF.

This clone was observed once. The V and J genes are TRBV30 and TRBJ2-5, with a weak D call TRBD1 (6 bases). CDR3 length: 16 amino acids. With 4 bases removed from V and 4 bases from J, the gap between germline ends came to 22 bases. The germline V gene has CDR1 GTSNPN and CDR2 SVGIG (reference sequence). For the CDR3, the DNA is TGTGCCTGGACCTCCCCCCGGGGCCTGGGGGCAGAGACCCAGTACTTC. Translation: CAWTSPRGLGAETQYF.

The rearrangement uses TRBV5-4 and TRBJ1-4; 9 positions agree with TRBD1. V shed 5 bases, J shed 7 bases, and the junction held 9 bases outside the gene matches. The CDR3 totals 15 residues. Germline V CDR1 and CDR2: SGHNT, YYREEE (reference sequence). Here the CDR3 reads CASSTGTGYIEKLFF. For the CDR3, the DNA is TGTGCCAGCAGTACCGGGACAGGGTATATTGAAAAACTGTTTTTT.

The rearrangement uses TRBV4-1 and TRBJ1-2; maybe TRBD1 (6 bases). Between the trimmed V and J ends, which lost 4 bases and 10 bases, there was a span of 16 bases. CDR3 length: 13 residues. CDR1 and CDR2 (germline): MGHRA, YSYEKL. The DNA of the CDR3 is TGCGCCAGCAGCCGGAAAACAGGGCTTTACTACACCTTC. This translates into CASSRKTGLYYTF.

The V gene is TRBV9, the J gene TRBJ1-2, with 7 positions matching TRBD1. Germline CDR1 SGDLS, CDR2 YYNGEE. The CDR3 length is 15 residues. Trimming took 4 bases from V and 5 from J; bases not matched to a gene: 11. CDR3: CASSSTPGTVYGYTF. CDR3 bases: TGTGCCAGCAGCTCCACCCCCGGGACAGTGTATGGCTACACCTTC.

The chain is built from TRBV29-1 and TRBJ2-6; TRBD1 matches 8 bases. After removal of 1 base from V and 5 bases from J, the junction contained 13 bases not matched to a gene. This CDR3 has 18 residues. The germline V gene encodes CDR1 SQVTM and CDR2 ANQGSEA. The CDR3: CSVEGETGAPDRANVLTF. CDR3 bases: TGCAGCGTTGAAGGGGAGACAGGGGCCCCGGACCGGGCCAACGTCCTGACTTTC.

This sequence joins TRBV7-9 and TRBJ1-3; TRBD1 agrees at 7 bases. Trimming removed 5 bases from V and 4 bases from J; junction bases left unmatched: 8. Per germline, CDR1 SEHNR and CDR2 FQNEAQ (reference sequence). The CDR3 is made up of 15 amino acids. The CDR3 nucleotides are TGTGCCAGCAGCGACCCCGGACAGGACGGAAACACCATATATTTT. It specifies CASSDPGQDGNTIYF.

The rearrangement uses TRBV2 and TRBJ2-3, with D possibly matching TRBD1 (6 bases). Germline CDR1 reads SNHLY; CDR2 reads FYNNEI. V shed 6 bases and J shed 0 bases, with 19 bases lying between them. The CDR3 has 17 amino acids. CDR3 DNA sequence: TGTGCCAGCAGGTGGGGGCCGAACAGGGCTAGCACAGATACGCAGTATTTT. Translation gives CASRWGPNRASTDTQYF.

The CDR3 DNA follows: TGTGCCAGCAGCTTAGTGGCTAGCGGGGCTAGCACAGATACGCAGTATTTT. The encoded protein is CASSLVASGASTDTQYF. The chain carries TRBV7-6 and TRBJ2-3; 9 bases agree with TRBD2. Per the germline V gene, CDR1 is SGHVS and CDR2 is FNYEAQ. V was clipped by 1 base and J by 0 bases; unmatched bases: 5. The CDR3 contains 17 residues.

The gene calls are TRBV10-2 and TRBJ2-7; 15 bases line up with TRBD2. The trim removed 4 bases at V and 7 bases at J, leaving 8 bases unmatched. The CDR3 covers 16 residues. CDR1 is WSHSY and CDR2 is SAAADI in the germline V gene. CDR3 coding DNA: TGCGCCAGCAGTGGCCCCGGACTAGCGGGGGGGGAGGAGCAGTACGTC. This codes for CASSGPGLAGGEEQYV.

This chain links TRBV7-8 with TRBJ2-4, with D uncertain. Germline lookup yields CDR1 SGHVS and CDR2 FQNEAQ. The CDR3 runs 15 residues. V shed 5 bases and J shed 0 bases, with 11 bases lying between them. CDR3 bases: TGTGCCAGCAGCCCGTCGTGGAGAGCCAAAAACATTCAGTACTTC. Protein sequence: CASSPSWRAKNIQYF.

The chain employs TRBV6-6 and TRBJ1-2; perhaps TRBD1 as D (6 bases). The CDR3 runs to 14 residues. Deletions cut 5 bases from V and 1 base from J, with 11 bases between. In germline, CDR1 is MNHNY, CDR2 SVGAGI (reference sequence). CDR3 protein: CASSRTENNYGYTF. The CDR3 DNA reads as TGTGCCAGCAGTCGGACAGAGAATAACTATGGCTACACCTTC.

CDR3 loop: CASSLGAAYGYTF. CDR3 coding DNA: TGTGCCAGCAGCTTAGGGGCCGCTTATGGCTACACCTTC. The chain links TRBV7-2 to TRBJ1-2, with D unclear. V was trimmed by 1 base and J by 5 bases, leaving 8 bases between them. This CDR3 region has 13 residues. Germline V lookup: CDR1 SGHTA, CDR2 FQGNSA.

The chain recombines TRBV4-3 with TRBJ2-5, with a weak D call TRBD2 (6 bases). The CDR3 length is 14 residues. Per germline, CDR1 LGHNA and CDR2 YSLEER. V shed 0 bases and J shed 5 bases, with 10 bases lying between them. The CDR3 loop reads CASSQDGGDETQYF. The CDR3 nucleotides are TGCGCCAGCAGCCAAGACGGCGGGGATGAGACCCAGTACTTC.

This clone came up once. The genes are TRBV27 and TRBJ1-1; D uncertain. Trimming removed 8 bases at V and 1 base at J, with 11 bases between. Germline loops: CDR1 MNHEY, CDR2 SMNVEV (reference sequence). This CDR3 spans 13 amino acids. CDR3 DNA sequence: TGTGCCAGCGGAACTCGAGGGAACACTGAAGCTTTCTTT. This sequence encodes CASGTRGNTEAFF.

The chain combines TRBV4-1 with TRBJ1-4; D is unclear. The CDR3 is 14 amino acids. CDR1 is MGHRA and CDR2 is YSYEKL in the germline V gene. The V and J ends lost 1 base and 7 bases respectively, with 10 bases between them. CDR3 region: CASSQGLNPEKLFF. The CDR3 DNA sequence: TGCGCCAGCAGCCAAGGTCTAAACCCTGAAAAACTGTTTTTT.

The chain employs TRBV5-4 and TRBJ1-6; D is perhaps TRBD1 (5 bases). V lost 4 bases to trimming and J lost 3 bases, with 11 bases between them. Germline V gives CDR1 SGHNT, CDR2 YYREEE (reference sequence). The CDR3 totals 15 residues. This chain's CDR3 is CASSAGTDYNSPLHF. CDR3 nucleotide sequence: TGTGCCAGCAGCGCCGGGACTGACTATAATTCACCCCTCCACTTT.

This rearrangement joins TRBV27 to TRBJ1-6; D remains unclear. The V end was cut by 3 bases, the J end by 2 bases, with 11 bases between. The CDR3 is made up of 16 amino acids. Germline-derived CDR1 and CDR2 are MNHEY and SMNVEV (reference sequence). The CDR3 region is CASSLTGSPYNSPLHF. CDR3 sequence (DNA): TGTGCCAGCAGTTTGACGGGGAGCCCCTATAATTCACCCCTCCACTTT.

This rearrangement joins TRBV7-6 to TRBJ1-4; 7 bases match TRBD1. This CDR3 contains 15 residues. From germline, CDR1 is SGHVS and CDR2 FNYEAQ. V gave up 4 bases and J gave up 4 bases; unmatched junction bases: 6. CDR3 DNA: TGTGCCAGCAGCTGGGGGGACAGCCGTAATGAAAAACTGTTTTTT. Its protein product is CASSWGDSRNEKLFF.

The V call is TRBV5-4, the J call TRBJ2-3; 9 nucleotides line up with TRBD2. The J segment lost 5 bases and the V segment lost 3 bases, leaving 10 bases of the junction unmatched. This CDR3 contains 16 residues. Germline V gene sequence: CDR1 SGHNT, CDR2 YYREEE (reference sequence). CDR3 nucleotide sequence: TGTGCCAGCAGCTCGGGGAGCGGGGGGCAGATAGATACGCAGTATTTT. Residues: CASSSGSGGQIDTQYF.

The rearrangement links TRBV4-1 to TRBJ2-3; a possible D gene is TRBD1 (6 bases). Germline values: CDR1 MGHRA, CDR2 YSYEKL. V lost 4 bases and J 8 bases, leaving 13 bases between the germline ends. The CDR3 has 13 residues. CDR3 region: CASSPPGQGTQYF. CDR3 bases: TGCGCCAGCAGCCCTCCGGGACAAGGTACGCAGTATTTT.

The V gene is TRBV5-3, the J gene TRBJ2-7; D possibly corresponds to TRBD1 (6 bases). TRBV5-3 is recorded as an ORF, its role being uncertain. This CDR3 contains 19 residues. V was trimmed by 4 bases and J by 3 bases, leaving 29 bases between them. DNA of the CDR3: TGTGCCAGAAGCGTTTCCCGGGACATTCGGCCCCTCCTATACTACGAGCAGTACGTC. Its translation: CARSVSRDIRPLLYYEQYV.

The V call is TRBV13, the J call TRBJ1-1, with 8 bases identical to TRBD1. The CDR3 is 14 residues long. Germline CDR1 reads PRHDT; CDR2 reads FYEKMQ (reference sequence). V lost 7 bases, J lost 1 base, and 5 bases stayed unmatched. As DNA, the CDR3 is TGTGCCAGCAACTGGGGGACAGGGAACACTGAAGCTTTCTTT. Protein sequence: CASNWGTGNTEAFF. The full variable domain, in which reference TRBV13 and TRBJ1-1 provide the parts outside the CDR3, is AAGVIQSPRHLIKEKRETATLKCYPIPRHDTVYWYQQGPGQDPQFLISFYEKMQSDKGSIPDRFSAQQFSDYHSELNMSSLELGDSALYFCASNWGTGNTEAFFGQGTRLTVV.

V and J are TRBV2 and TRBJ2-2, with 7 bases aligning to TRBD1. Germline trimming cut 5 bases from V and 2 bases from J; bases unmatched to any gene: 5. Looked up from germline, CDR1 is SNHLY and CDR2 is FYNNEI. This CDR3 is built from 15 residues. As DNA, the CDR3 is TGTGCCAGCAGTTCAAGGGACAGAAACACCGGGGAGCTGTTTTTT. As protein: CASSSRDRNTGELFF.

The chain joins TRBV14 to TRBJ2-3, with 9 bases lining up with TRBD2. The CDR3 runs 17 residues. With V trimmed by 3 bases and J by 5 bases, 12 bases remained unmatched. Per germline, CDR1 SGHDN and CDR2 FVKESK. Here the CDR3 reads CASSHEAAGGGGDTQYF. Here the CDR3 DNA reads TGTGCCAGCAGCCATGAGGCAGCGGGGGGAGGAGGAGATACGCAGTATTTT.